This T cell receptor (beta chain) was retrieved from a study of blood T cell repertoires in COVID-19. CDR1 is MDHEN and CDR2 is SYDVKM in the germline V gene. Trimming removed 1 base at V and 5 bases at J, with 14 bases between. The CDR3 is 16 residues long. Here immunoSEQ multiplex PCR was the method, and the copy in TCRdb shows in-frame clones only, minus some. The sample holds around 210,000 clones, more than 80% seen once. This sequence was found in a woman under 30 who had recovered from COVID-19. This chain connects TRBV28 to TRBJ1-4; D may be TRBD1 (5 bases). Sequenced sample: PBMCs or T cells enriched from blood (not recorded which). In nucleotides, the CDR3 is TGTGCCAGCAGTTTATTGTGGACGGGGGGGAATGAAAAACTGTTTTTT. Amino acids: CASSLLWTGGNEKLFF.